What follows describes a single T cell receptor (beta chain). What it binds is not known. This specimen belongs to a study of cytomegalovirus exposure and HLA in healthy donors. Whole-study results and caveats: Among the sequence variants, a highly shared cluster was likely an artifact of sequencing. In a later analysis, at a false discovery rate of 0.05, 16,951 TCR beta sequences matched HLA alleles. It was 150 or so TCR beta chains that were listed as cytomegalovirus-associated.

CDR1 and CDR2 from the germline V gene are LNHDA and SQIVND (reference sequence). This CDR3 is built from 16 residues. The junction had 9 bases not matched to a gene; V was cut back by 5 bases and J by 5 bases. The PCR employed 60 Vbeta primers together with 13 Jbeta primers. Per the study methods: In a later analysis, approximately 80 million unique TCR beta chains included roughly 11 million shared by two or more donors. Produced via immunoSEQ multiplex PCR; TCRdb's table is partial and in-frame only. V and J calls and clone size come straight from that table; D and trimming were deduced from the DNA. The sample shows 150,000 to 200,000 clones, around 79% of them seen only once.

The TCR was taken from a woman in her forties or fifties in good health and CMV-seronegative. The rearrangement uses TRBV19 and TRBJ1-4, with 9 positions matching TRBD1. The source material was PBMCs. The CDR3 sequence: CASSPFWGTGNEKLFF. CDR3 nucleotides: TGTGCCAGTAGTCCCTTTTGGGGGACAGGGAATGAAAAACTGTTTTTT.